Below are 22 T cell receptor beta chains sequenced from a single sample in a study of T cells in Graves' hyperthyroidism and ophthalmopathy. Researchers amplified the TCR beta CDR3 regions from RNA transcripts. TCR CDR3 underwent first-round RT-PCR with the HTBI primer set. From the multiplex PCR reads, TCRdb called clonotypes with MiXCR, one entry per CDR3 protein. The table has about half a million distinct CDR3 sequences, roughly 15% seen once. Sequencing input: blood. The receptor set was obtained from a young woman with Graves' ophthalmopathy.

This clonotype was counted ten times or more. The V call is TRBV7-8, the J call TRBJ1-5; D call uncertain. Trimming cost V 5 bases and J 5 bases, with 13 bases left between them. Germline CDR1 SGHVS, CDR2 FQNEAQ. This CDR3 has 14 amino acids. This CDR3 reads CASSAALTDQPQHF. In nucleotides, the CDR3 is TGTGCCAGCAGCGCAGCGCTAACGGATCAGCCCCAGCATTTT.

This clonotype was seen a handful of times. The rearrangement uses TRBV5-8 and TRBJ2-6; D is tentatively TRBD1 or TRBD2 (5 bases each). Trimming left V 3 bases short and J 1 base short, with 14 bases between. Germline V gene lookup returns CDR1 SGHTS and CDR2 YDEGEE. This CDR3 comprises 17 residues. The CDR3 bases are TGTGCCAGCAGCTCGGGGCCAGGTCGTTCTGGGGCCAACGTCCTGACTTTC. Residues: CASSSGPGRSGANVLTF.

This clonotype appeared a few times. The genes are TRBV6-1 and TRBJ2-7, with a tentative D call TRBD1 (5 bases). Germline V lookup: CDR1 MNHNS, CDR2 SASEGT. Trimming pared 7 bases from V and 0 bases from J, leaving 16 bases between. This CDR3 has 15 amino acids. CDR3: CASMGWGASSYEQYF. The CDR3, as DNA: TGTGCCAGCATGGGATGGGGCGCGAGCTCCTACGAGCAGTACTTC.

The table lists this clonotype with many counts. J is TRBJ2-2 and V is TRBV6-1; 10 bases align to TRBD2. The germline V gene encodes CDR1 MNHNS and CDR2 SASEGT. The CDR3 totals 17 residues. V gave up 0 bases and J gave up 7 bases; unmatched junction bases: 8. The CDR3 reads CASSEAAGGPAGGELFF. The DNA for the CDR3 is TGTGCCAGCAGTGAAGCAGCGGGAGGGCCGGCTGGCGGGGAGCTGTTTTTT.

This clonotype was recorded a few times. The V call is TRBV5-5, the J call TRBJ2-7, with D perhaps matching TRBD2 (7 bases). There are 17 residues in the CDR3. CDR1 is SGHKS, CDR2 YYEKEE, per germline (reference sequence). V shed 4 bases and J shed 6 bases, with 26 bases lying between them. The DNA for the CDR3 is TGTGCCAGCAGCGTCTTCCTGGGGGGGGCCCTCTCGTTCGAGCAGTACTTC. Translated, it gives CASSVFLGGALSFEQYF.

This clonotype has at least ten counts. The chain carries TRBV3-1 and TRBJ2-1; 13 bases fit TRBD2. This CDR3 comprises 15 residues. CDR1 LGHDT and CDR2 YNNKEL come from the germline V gene (reference sequence). V was clipped by 6 bases and J by 7 bases; unmatched bases: 6. For the CDR3, the DNA is TGTGCCAGCAGTCCCGGGACTAGCGGGATTAATGAGCAGTTCTTC. This gives the protein CASSPGTSGINEQFF.

Comments on this clonotype: Just one base apart from a much larger clone, this may be a read error. V is TRBV14 and J is TRBJ2-7; the match to TRBD1 covers 9 bases. The CDR3 is 14 amino acids. Looked up from germline, CDR1 is SGHDN and CDR2 is FVKESK. This CDR3 is CAGSDTGQGYEQYF. The CDR3 DNA follows: TGTGCCGGCAGCGATACGGGACAGGGCTACGAGCAGTACTTC. Together with reference TRBV14 and TRBJ2-7, the CDR3 gives the full variable domain: EAGVTQFPSHSVIEKGQTVTLRCDPISGHDNLYWYRRVMGKEIKFLLHFVKESKQDESGMPNNRFLAERTGGTYSTLKVQPAELEDSGVYFCAGSDTGQGYEQYFGPGTRLTVT.

V and J are TRBV29-1 and TRBJ2-5; 11 bases are shared with TRBD2. V shed 5 bases and J 4 bases; nucleotides not matched to a gene: 3. This CDR3 has 13 residues. Germline lookup yields CDR1 SQVTM and CDR2 ANQGSEA. The CDR3 bases are TGCAGCGTTTCTAGCGGGAGGTTAGAGACCCAGTACTTC. Its protein product is CSVSSGRLETQYF.

This clonotype was seen more than once but under ten times. The chain carries TRBV6-1 and TRBJ1-1, with D perhaps matching TRBD1 (5 bases). The germline CDR1 and CDR2 sequences are MNHNS and SASEGT. The CDR3 consists of 16 residues. Trimming removed 6 bases at V and 4 bases at J, with 21 bases between. This chain's CDR3 is CASRDRGPVGFTEAFF. The CDR3 bases are TGTGCCAGCAGAGATAGGGGCCCAGTCGGGTTCACTGAAGCTTTCTTT.

In this sample, this clonotype turned up many times. V is TRBV24-1 and J is TRBJ2-1; perhaps D is TRBD1 or TRBD2 (5 bases each). Trimming shortened V by 3 bases and J by 6 bases, and 17 bases separated the two germline ends. Germline loops: CDR1 KGHDR, CDR2 SFDVKD. The CDR3 sequence is 16 residues long. For the CDR3, the DNA is TGTGCCACCAGTGATCTGATGGGAGCAGGGTTCAATGAGCAGTTCTTC. Translating gives CATSDLMGAGFNEQFF.

This clonotype showed up just a few times. The chain recombines TRBV19 with TRBJ2-5; 11 bases are shared with TRBD2. The CDR3 covers 18 residues. The V gene end was trimmed by 5 bases and the J gene end by 2 bases; junction bases not matched to a gene: 13. From germline, CDR1 is LNHDA and CDR2 SQIVND (reference sequence). The DNA for the CDR3 is TGTGCCAGTAGTCGCGGGAAGACTAGCGGGAATTGGCAAGAGACCCAGTACTTC. Translation: CASSRGKTSGNWQETQYF.

The chain is built from TRBV6-2 or TRBV6-3 and TRBJ2-1; a weak D match, TRBD2 (6 bases). The germline V gene encodes CDR1 MNHEY and CDR2 SVGEGT. V was trimmed by 5 bases and J by 3 bases, leaving 17 bases between them. The CDR3 extends over 16 amino acids. The DNA for the CDR3 is TGTGCCAGCAGTCACCTGACGGGACTTCACTACAATGAGCAGTTCTTC. Residues: CASSHLTGLHYNEQFF.

This clonotype was seen ten or more times. The V gene is TRBV3-1, the J gene TRBJ1-1, with 8 bases that match TRBD1. Germline V CDR1 and CDR2: LGHDT, YNNKEL (reference sequence). The CDR3 loop spans 12 amino acids. The trim removed 1 base at V and 11 bases at J, leaving 3 bases unmatched. The CDR3 is CASSQADRVAFF. The CDR3 DNA is TGTGCCAGCAGCCAAGCGGACAGGGTGGCTTTCTTT.

This clonotype was recorded at least ten times. This chain connects TRBV7-2 to TRBJ2-3; 12 bases line up with TRBD2. Germline CDR1 is SGHTA and CDR2 is FQGNSA. The CDR3 covers 19 residues. V shed 6 bases and J 2 bases; nucleotides not matched to a gene: 15. For the CDR3, the DNA is TGTGCCAGCAGTCACCCACCGGCTAGCGGGAGGGCGATCACAGATACGCAGTATTTT. Encoded protein: CASSHPPASGRAITDTQYF.

As for this clonotype: A read error is possible here, since a much larger clone lies one base away. CDR3: CASSLGAAGDTDTQCF. The CDR3 nucleotides read TGCGCCAGCAGCTTGGGGGCAGCGGGGGACACAGATACGCAGTGTTTT. The V call is TRBV5-1, the J call TRBJ2-3, with 8 bases fitting TRBD2. The CDR3 loop spans 16 amino acids. CDR1 and CDR2 (germline): SGHRS, YFSETQ.

The chain has TRBV4-2 and TRBJ2-7, with TRBD2 matching 7 bases. V lost 0 bases to trimming and J lost 3 bases; unmatched junction nucleotides: 5. CDR3 length equals 15 residues. CDR1 and CDR2 from the germline V gene are LGHNA and YNFKEQ. The CDR3 DNA follows: TGTGCCAGCAGCCAAGATGAGGCTAGCGGCTACGAGCAGTACTTC. It is translated as CASSQDEASGYEQYF.

This clonotype showed up just a few times. The chain uses TRBV29-1 and TRBJ1-1, with D hard to call. The CDR3 extends over 12 amino acids. CDR1 is SQVTM, CDR2 ANQGSEA, per germline. V was trimmed by 4 bases and J by 1 base, leaving 7 bases between them. In nucleotides, the CDR3 is TGCAGCGTTGTGGAGGCGAACACTGAAGCTTTCTTT. Translated: CSVVEANTEAFF. Full variable domain (missing parts from reference TRBV29-1 and TRBJ1-1): SAVISQKPSRDICQRGTSLTIQCQVDSQVTMMFWYRQQPGQSLTLIATANQGSEATYESGFVIDKFPISRPNLTFSTLTVSNMSPEDSSIYLCSVVEANTEAFFGQGTRLTVV.

This clonotype was seen more than once but under ten times. J is TRBJ1-1 and V is TRBV10-3; a weak D match, TRBD1 (6 bases). With 2 bases removed from V and 5 bases from J, the gap between germline ends came to 12 bases. Germline lookup yields CDR1 ENHRY and CDR2 SYGVKD. The CDR3 is made up of 14 amino acids. CDR3 bases: TGTGCCATCAGTGAGGGGGGCGCTCAAACTGAAGCTTTCTTT. It yields the protein CAISEGGAQTEAFF.

In its sample, this clonotype was seen many times. The chain links TRBV3-1 to TRBJ2-1, with D uncertain. From germline, CDR1 is LGHDT and CDR2 YNNKEL (reference sequence). This CDR3 is built from 16 residues. Trimming shortened V by 1 base and J by 12 bases, and 22 bases separated the two germline ends. The CDR3 region is CASSQVDPTPIHGQFF. The CDR3 coding sequence is TGTGCCAGCAGCCAAGTAGATCCTACGCCCATCCACGGGCAGTTCTTC.

This clonotype was counted ten times or more. The chain employs TRBV3-1 and TRBJ1-1, with D maybe TRBD1 (5 bases). From germline, CDR1 is LGHDT and CDR2 YNNKEL (reference sequence). The CDR3 is 13 amino acids. V dropped 3 bases and J dropped 2 bases, with 7 bases sitting between them. The CDR3 nucleotides read TGTGCCAGCAGCCAGGGGCGTAACACTGAAGCTTTCTTT. The encoded protein is CASSQGRNTEAFF. Based on the CDR3 plus reference TRBV3-1 and TRBJ1-1, the full variable domain is DTAVSQTPKYLVTQMGNDKSIKCEQNLGHDTMYWYKQDSKKFLKIMFSYNNKELIINETVPNRFSPKSPDKAHLNLHINSLELGDSAVYFCASSQGRNTEAFFGQGTRLTVV.

This chain links TRBV10-1 with TRBJ1-1; perhaps TRBD1 as D (6 bases). Germline CDR1 reads WNHNN; CDR2 reads SYGVQD (reference sequence). V shed 0 bases and J shed 8 bases, with 10 bases lying between them. The CDR3 has 13 amino acids. The CDR3, as DNA: TGCGCCAGCAGTGAGTCGGGGGGCAGGGAAGCTTTCTTT. It is translated as CASSESGGREAFF.

In its sample, this clonotype was seen many times. This rearrangement joins TRBV18 to TRBJ2-1; D is possibly TRBD2 (5 bases). The germline V gene encodes CDR1 KGHSH and CDR2 LQKENI. V dropped 6 bases and J dropped 3 bases, with 12 bases sitting between them. The CDR3 has 14 residues. The CDR3 sequence is CASSPGSDYNEQFF. CDR3 in DNA: TGTGCCAGCTCCCCGGGGTCGGACTACAATGAGCAGTTCTTC.